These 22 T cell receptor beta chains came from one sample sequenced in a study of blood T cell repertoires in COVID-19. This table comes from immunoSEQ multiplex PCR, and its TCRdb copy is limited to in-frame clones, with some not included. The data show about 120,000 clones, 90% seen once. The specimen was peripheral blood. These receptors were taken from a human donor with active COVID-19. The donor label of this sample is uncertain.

CDR3 protein: CASSARRQSQSSGNTIYF. CDR3 nucleotide sequence: TGTGCCAGCAGCGCCCGTAGACAGTCACAATCTTCTGGAAACACCATATATTTT. The rearrangement joins TRBV14 to TRBJ1-3; perhaps TRBD1 as D (5 bases). Germline assignment: CDR1 SGHDN and CDR2 FVKESK. The V end was cut by 5 bases, the J end by 1 base, with 21 bases between. The CDR3 has 18 residues.

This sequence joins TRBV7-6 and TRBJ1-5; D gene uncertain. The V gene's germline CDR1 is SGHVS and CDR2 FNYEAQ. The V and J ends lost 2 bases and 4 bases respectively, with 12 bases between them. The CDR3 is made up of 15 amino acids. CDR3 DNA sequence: TGTGCCAGCAGCTTACAGGCCGGGGTTAATCAGCCCCAGCATTTT. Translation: CASSLQAGVNQPQHF.

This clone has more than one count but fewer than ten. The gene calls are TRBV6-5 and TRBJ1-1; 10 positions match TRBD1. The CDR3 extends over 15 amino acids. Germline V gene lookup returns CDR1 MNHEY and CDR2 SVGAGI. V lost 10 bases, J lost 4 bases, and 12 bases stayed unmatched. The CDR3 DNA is TGTGCCACCACACCAAGACAGGGGGCGGGCACTGAAGCTTTCTTT. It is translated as CATTPRQGAGTEAFF.

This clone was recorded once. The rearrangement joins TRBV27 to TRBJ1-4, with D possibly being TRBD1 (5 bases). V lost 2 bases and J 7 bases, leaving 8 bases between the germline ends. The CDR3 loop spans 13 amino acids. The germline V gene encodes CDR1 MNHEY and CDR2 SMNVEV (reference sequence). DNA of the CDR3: TGTGCCAGCAGTTTAGGAGGGGTTGAAAAACTGTTTTTT. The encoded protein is CASSLGGVEKLFF.

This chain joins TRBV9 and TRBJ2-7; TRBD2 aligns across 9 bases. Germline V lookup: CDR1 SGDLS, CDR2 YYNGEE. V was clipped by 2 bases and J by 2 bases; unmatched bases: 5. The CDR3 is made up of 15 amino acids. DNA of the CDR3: TGTGCCAGCAGCGTCGCTAGCGGGGCCACCTACGAGCAGTACTTC. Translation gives CASSVASGATYEQYF.

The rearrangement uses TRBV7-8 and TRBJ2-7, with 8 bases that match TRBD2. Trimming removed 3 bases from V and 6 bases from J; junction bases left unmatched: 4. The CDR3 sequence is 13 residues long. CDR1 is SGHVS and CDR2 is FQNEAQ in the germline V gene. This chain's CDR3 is CASSFRRGAEQYF. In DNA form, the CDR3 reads TGTGCCAGCAGCTTTAGGCGGGGGGCCGAGCAGTACTTC. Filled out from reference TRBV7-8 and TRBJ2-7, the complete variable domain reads GAGVSQSPRYKVAKRGQDVALRCDPISGHVSLFWYQQALGQGPEFLTYFQNEAQLDKSGLPSDRFFAERPEGSVSTLKIQRTQQEDSAVYLCASSFRRGAEQYFGPGTRLTVT.

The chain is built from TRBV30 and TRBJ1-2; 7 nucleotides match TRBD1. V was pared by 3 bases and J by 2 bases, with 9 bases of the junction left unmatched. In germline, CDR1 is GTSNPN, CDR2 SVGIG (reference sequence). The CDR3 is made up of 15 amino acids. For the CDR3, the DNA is TGTGCCTGGAGCTATGTGACAGGGCGAAACTATGGCTACACCTTC. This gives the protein CAWSYVTGRNYGYTF.

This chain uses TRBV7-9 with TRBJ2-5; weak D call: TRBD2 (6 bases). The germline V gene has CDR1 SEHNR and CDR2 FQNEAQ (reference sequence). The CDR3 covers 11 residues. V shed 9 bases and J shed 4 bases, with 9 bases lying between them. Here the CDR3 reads CARGGGETQYF. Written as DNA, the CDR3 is TGTGCCAGGGGGGGAGGAGAGACCCAGTACTTC.

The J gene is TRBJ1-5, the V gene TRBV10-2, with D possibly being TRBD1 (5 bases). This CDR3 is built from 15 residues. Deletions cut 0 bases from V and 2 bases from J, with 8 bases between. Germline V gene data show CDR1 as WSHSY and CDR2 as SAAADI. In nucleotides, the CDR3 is TGCGCCAGCAGTGAGTCCGGGGGTCGCAATCAGCCCCAGCATTTT. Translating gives CASSESGGRNQPQHF.

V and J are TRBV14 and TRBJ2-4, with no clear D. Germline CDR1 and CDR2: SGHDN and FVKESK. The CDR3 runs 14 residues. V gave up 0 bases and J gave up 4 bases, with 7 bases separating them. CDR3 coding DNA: TGTGCCAGCAGCCAAGATCTGCAGAAAAACATTCAGTACTTC. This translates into CASSQDLQKNIQYF.

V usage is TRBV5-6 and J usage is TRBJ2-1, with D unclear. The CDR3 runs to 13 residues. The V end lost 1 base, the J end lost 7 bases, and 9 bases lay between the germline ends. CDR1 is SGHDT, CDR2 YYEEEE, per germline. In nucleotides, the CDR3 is TGTGCCAGCAGCTTGACAGATGGGAATGAGCAGTTCTTC. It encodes CASSLTDGNEQFF.

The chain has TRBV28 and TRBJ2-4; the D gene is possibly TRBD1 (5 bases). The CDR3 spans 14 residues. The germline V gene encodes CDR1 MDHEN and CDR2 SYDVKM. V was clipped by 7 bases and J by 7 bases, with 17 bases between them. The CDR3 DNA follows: TGTGCCAGCACTAAGAGCGCAGGGTTGAACATTCAGTACTTC. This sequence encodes CASTKSAGLNIQYF.

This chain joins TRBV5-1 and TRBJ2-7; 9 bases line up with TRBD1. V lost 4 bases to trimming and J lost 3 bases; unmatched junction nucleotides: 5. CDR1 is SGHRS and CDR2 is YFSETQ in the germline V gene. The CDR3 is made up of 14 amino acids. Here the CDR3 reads CASSPQTGGYEQYF. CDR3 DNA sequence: TGCGCCAGCAGCCCACAGACAGGGGGCTACGAGCAGTACTTC.

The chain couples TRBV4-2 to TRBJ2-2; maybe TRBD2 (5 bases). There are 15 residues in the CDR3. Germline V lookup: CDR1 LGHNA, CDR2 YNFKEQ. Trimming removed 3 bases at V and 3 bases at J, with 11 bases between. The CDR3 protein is CASSHATSYTGELFF. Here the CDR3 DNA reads TGTGCCAGCAGCCATGCTACTAGTTACACCGGGGAGCTGTTTTTT.

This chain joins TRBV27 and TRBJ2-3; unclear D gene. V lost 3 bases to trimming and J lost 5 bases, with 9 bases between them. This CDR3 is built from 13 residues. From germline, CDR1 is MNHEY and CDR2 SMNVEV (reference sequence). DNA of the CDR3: TGTGCCAGCAGTTTCCTATCTCGAGATACGCAGTATTTT. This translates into CASSFLSRDTQYF.

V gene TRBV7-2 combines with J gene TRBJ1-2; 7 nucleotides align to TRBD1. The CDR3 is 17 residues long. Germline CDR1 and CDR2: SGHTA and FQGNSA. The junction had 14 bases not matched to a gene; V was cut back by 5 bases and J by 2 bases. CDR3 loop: CASSPGQATGLNYGYTF. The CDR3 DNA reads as TGTGCCAGCAGCCCCGGACAGGCGACTGGACTAAACTATGGCTACACCTTC.

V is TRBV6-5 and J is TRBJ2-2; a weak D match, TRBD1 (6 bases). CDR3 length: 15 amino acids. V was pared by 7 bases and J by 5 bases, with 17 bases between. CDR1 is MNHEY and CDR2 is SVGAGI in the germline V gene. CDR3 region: CASKLLPGDTGELFF. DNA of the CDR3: TGTGCCAGCAAGTTACTACCAGGGGATACCGGGGAGCTGTTTTTT.

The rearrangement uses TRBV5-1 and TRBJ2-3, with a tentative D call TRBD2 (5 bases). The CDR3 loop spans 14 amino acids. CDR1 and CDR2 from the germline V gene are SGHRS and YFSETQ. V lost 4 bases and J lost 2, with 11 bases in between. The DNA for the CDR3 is TGCGCCAGCAGCCAGTCAGCGGCCACAGATACGCAGTATTTT. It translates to CASSQSAATDTQYF.

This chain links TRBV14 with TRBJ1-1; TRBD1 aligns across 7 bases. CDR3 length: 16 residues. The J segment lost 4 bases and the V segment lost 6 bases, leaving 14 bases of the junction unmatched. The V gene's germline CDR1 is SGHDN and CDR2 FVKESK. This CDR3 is CASSRVQGRRSTEAFF. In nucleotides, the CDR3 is TGTGCCAGCAGTCGAGTACAGGGGAGGAGGAGCACTGAAGCTTTCTTT.

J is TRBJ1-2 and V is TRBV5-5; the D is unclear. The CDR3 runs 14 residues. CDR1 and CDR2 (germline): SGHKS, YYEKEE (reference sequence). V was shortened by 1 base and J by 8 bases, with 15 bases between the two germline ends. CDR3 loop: CASSLHIFSLGYTF. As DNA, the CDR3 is TGTGCCAGCAGCTTGCATATCTTTAGCTTGGGCTACACCTTC.

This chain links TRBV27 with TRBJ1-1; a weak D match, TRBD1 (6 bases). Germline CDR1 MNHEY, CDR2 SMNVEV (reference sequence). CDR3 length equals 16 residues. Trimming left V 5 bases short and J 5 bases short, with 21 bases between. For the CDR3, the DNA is TGTGCCAGCAGTGCAACCCCCTGGGGGCAAGGAACTGAAGCTTTCTTT. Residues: CASSATPWGQGTEAFF.

The CDR3 bases are TGTGCCAGCAGTTTAGAGAATAATTCACCCCTCCACTTT. Its protein is CASSLENNSPLHF. V is TRBV28 and J is TRBJ1-6; D not certain. The CDR3 covers 13 residues. In germline, CDR1 is MDHEN, CDR2 SYDVKM. Deletions cut 2 bases from V and 5 bases from J, with 4 bases between.